The 2 T cell receptor beta chains below were found in one sample sequenced in a study of blood T cells in healthy people across ages. Sample-barcoded 5' priming and a J-beta primer mix drove a second PCR of roughly 7 to 11 cycles. A single record per CDR3 protein comes from TCRdb applying MiXCR to the 5' RACE reads. The sample consists of around 1,700,000 distinct CDR3 sequences, 25% to 30% of them appearing once. Sequencing used blood. Receptor source: a woman in her twenties or thirties in good health.

V gene TRBV13 combines with J gene TRBJ2-1; 9 positions match TRBD2. Germline V gene lookup returns CDR1 PRHDT and CDR2 FYEKMQ (reference sequence). Germline trimming cut 9 bases from V and 6 bases from J; bases unmatched to any gene: 6. This CDR3 is built from 13 residues. CDR3 sequence reads: CASRREGGNEQFF. In DNA, the CDR3 is TGTGCCAGTAGGCGGGAGGGAGGCAATGAGCAGTTCTTC.

This clonotype was found a few times. The chain joins TRBV4-1 to TRBJ2-3; D remains unclear. The length of the CDR3 is 15 residues. V lost 0 bases and J lost 8, with 15 bases in between. The germline V gene has CDR1 MGHRA and CDR2 YSYEKL. CDR3 sequence: CASSQDRPVIGTQYF. Written as DNA, the CDR3 is TGCGCCAGCAGCCAAGACAGGCCGGTAATCGGTACGCAGTATTTT.